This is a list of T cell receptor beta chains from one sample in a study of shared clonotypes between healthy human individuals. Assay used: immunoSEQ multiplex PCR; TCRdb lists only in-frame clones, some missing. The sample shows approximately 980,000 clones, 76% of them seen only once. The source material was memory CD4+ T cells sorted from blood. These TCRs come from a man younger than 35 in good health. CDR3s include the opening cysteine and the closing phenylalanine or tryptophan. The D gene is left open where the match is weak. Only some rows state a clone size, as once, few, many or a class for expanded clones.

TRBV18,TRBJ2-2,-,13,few,CASSPRNTGELFF,TGTGCCAGCTCACCTCGTAACACCGGGGAGCTGTTTTTT
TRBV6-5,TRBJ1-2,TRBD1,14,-,CASSYSTQGGGYTF,TGTGCCAGCAGTTACTCGACTCAGGGGGGCGGCTACACCTTC
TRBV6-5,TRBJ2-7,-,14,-,CASSYSGTPWEQYF,TGTGCCAGCAGTTACTCCGGGACCCCGTGGGAGCAGTACTTC
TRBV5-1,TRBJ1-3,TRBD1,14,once,CASSSGTGTNTIYF,TGCGCCAGCAGCTCGGGGACAGGGACGAACACCATATATTTT
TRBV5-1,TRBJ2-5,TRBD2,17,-,CASSETSGAILKETQYF,TGCGCCAGCAGCGAAACTAGCGGGGCTATCCTAAAAGAGACCCAGTACTTC
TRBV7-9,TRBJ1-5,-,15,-,CASSLAGSINQPQHF,TGTGCCAGCAGCTTAGCTGGCAGCATCAATCAGCCCCAGCATTTT
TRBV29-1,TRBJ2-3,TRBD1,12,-,CSVGQGGDTQYF,TGCAGCGTGGGACAGGGTGGGGATACGCAGTATTTT
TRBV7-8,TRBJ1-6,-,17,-,CASSSYSIEGAGSPLHF,TGTGCCAGCAGCTCCTACTCTATCGAAGGGGCGGGTTCACCCCTCCACTTT
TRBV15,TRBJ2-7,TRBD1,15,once,CATSRGTGESYEQYF,TGTGCCACCAGCAGAGGGACAGGGGAGAGCTACGAGCAGTACTTC
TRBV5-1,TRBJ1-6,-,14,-,CASRQDEGNSPLHF,TGCGCCAGCAGACAGGACGAGGGGAATTCACCCCTCCACTTT
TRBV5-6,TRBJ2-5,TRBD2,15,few,CASSLVSGSGETQYF,TGTGCCAGCAGCTTGGTTAGCGGGAGTGGAGAGACCCAGTACTTC
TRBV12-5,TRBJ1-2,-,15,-,CASGLGAGGNYGYTF,TGTGCTAGTGGTTTGGGGGCCGGCGGAAACTATGGCTACACCTTC
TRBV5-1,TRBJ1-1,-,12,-,CASSLEGTEAFF,TGCGCCAGCAGCTTGGAAGGCACTGAAGCTTTCTTT
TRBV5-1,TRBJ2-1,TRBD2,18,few,CASSLTPSGPSSYNEQFF,TGCGCCAGCAGCTTGACTCCTAGCGGACCTAGCTCCTACAATGAGCAGTTCTTC
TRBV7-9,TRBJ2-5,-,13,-,CASSFNSQETQYF,TGTGCCAGCAGCTTTAACAGTCAAGAGACCCAGTACTTC
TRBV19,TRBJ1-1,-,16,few,CASSPGPPYMNTEAFF,TGTGCCAGTAGTCCCGGCCCCCCGTATATGAACACTGAAGCTTTCTTT
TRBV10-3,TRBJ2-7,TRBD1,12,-,CAIRNDRDEQYF,TGTGCCATCAGGAACGACAGGGACGAGCAGTACTTC
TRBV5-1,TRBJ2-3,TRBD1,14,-,CASSLGQAGNTQYF,TGCGCCAGCAGTTTGGGACAGGCGGGGAATACGCAGTATTTT
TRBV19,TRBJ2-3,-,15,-,CACDRTAIPRDTQYF,TGTGCCTGCGATAGGACAGCCATCCCGAGGGATACGCAGTATTTT
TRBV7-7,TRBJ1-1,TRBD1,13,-,CASSQAQGTEAFF,TGTGCTAGCAGCCAAGCACAGGGGACTGAAGCTTTCTTT
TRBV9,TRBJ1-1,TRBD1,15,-,CASSADRGTNTEAFF,TGTGCCAGCAGCGCGGACAGGGGGACGAACACTGAAGCTTTCTTT
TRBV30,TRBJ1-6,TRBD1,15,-,CAWRQTGALGSPLHF,TGTGCCTGGAGACAGACAGGGGCTTTAGGCTCACCCCTCCACTTT
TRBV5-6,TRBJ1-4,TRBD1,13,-,CASSSGTGPKLFF,TGTGCCAGCAGCTCCGGGACAGGGCCAAAACTGTTTTTT
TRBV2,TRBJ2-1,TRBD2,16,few,CASSVLRRGTSDEQFF,TGTGCCAGCAGTGTTTTGAGGCGGGGGACCTCCGATGAGCAGTTCTTC
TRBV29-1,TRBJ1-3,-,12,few,CSVVVVGNTIYF,TGCAGCGTTGTGGTCGTTGGAAACACCATATATTTT
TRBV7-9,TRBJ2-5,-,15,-,CASSPRLGLQETQYF,TGTGCCAGCAGCCCCCGATTGGGGTTACAAGAGACCCAGTACTTC
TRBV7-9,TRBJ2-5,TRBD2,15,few,CASSSNRLAGETQYF,TGTGCCAGCAGCTCCAATCGGCTAGCGGGGGAGACCCAGTACTTC
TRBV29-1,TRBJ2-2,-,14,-,CSVTGTVNTGELFF,TGCAGCGTTACTGGGACCGTGAACACCGGGGAGCTGTTTTTT
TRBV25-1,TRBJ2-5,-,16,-,CASSEWGSGAQETQYF,TGTGCCAGCAGTGAATGGGGAAGCGGAGCGCAAGAGACCCAGTACTTC